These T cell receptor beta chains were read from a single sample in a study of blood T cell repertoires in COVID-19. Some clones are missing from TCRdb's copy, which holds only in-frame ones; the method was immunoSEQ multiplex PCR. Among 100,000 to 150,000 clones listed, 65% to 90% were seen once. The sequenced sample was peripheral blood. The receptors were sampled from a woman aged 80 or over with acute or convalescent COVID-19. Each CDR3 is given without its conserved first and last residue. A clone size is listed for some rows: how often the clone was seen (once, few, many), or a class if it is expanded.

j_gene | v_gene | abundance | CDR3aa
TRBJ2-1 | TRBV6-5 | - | ATETGFEQF
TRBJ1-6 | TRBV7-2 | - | ASSLEGRASPLH
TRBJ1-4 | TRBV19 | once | ASSSRSGGGEKLF
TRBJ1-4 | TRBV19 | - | ATQRGTVDEKLF
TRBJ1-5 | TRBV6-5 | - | ASRSTGGGNQPQH
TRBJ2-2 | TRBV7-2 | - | ASSLRGTTGELF
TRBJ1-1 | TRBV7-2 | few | ASSLVVRTMNTEAF
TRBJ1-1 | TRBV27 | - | ASSFRLSEESETEAF
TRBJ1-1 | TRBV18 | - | ASSGRRADTEAF
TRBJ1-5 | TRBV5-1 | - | ASSLDGNQPQH
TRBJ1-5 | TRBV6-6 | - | ASSDVREGIQPQH
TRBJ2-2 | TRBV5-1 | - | ASSLLGTNTGELF
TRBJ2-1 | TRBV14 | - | ASSKGQSYNEQF
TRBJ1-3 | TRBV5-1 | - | ASSLDSSGNTIY
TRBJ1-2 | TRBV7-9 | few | ASSSRTTGRGREGYT
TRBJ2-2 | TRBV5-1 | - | ASSGKGQGNTGELF
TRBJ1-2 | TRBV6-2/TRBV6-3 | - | ASSYSRQGSGGYT
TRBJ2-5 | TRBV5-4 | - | ASSLLGGETQY
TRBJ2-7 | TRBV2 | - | ASSGSAGTITYEQY
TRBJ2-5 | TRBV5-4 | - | ASSGGQGETQY
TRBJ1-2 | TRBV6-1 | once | ASSELHGSNYGYT
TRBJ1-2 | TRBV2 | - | ASFSGIRLGGYT
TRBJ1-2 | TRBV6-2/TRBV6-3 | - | ASSTGWGYT
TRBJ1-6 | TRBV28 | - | ASIGRGGNNSPLH
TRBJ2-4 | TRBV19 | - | ASSGGLTGTPKNIQY
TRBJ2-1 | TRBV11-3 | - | ASSQEQGAGEQF
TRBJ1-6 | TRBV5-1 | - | ASSLIGAAEPLH
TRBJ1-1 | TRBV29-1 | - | SVDARGRGIDTEAF
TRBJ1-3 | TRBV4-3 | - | ASSQHGTGSGNTIY
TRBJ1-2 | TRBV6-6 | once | ASSYSDYGYT
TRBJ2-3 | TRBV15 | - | ATYGTSGAKRTDTQY
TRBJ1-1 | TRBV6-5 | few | ASSFRGNSMNTEAF
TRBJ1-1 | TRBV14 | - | ASSQGQGATNTEAF
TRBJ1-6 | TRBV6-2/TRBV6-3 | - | ASSNLRASPLH
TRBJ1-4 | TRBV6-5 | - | ASRPRDRATGKLF
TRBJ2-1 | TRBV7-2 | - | ASSPGVVVRVNEQF
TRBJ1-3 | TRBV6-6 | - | ASSYGPGLSGNTIY
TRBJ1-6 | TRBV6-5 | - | ATSTGRNSPLH
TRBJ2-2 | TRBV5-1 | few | ASSQTGQNTGELF
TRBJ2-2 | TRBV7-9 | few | ASNGQDTLSANTGELF
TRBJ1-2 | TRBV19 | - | ASSRGQINYGYT
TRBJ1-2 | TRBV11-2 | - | ASSLDRDLGYT
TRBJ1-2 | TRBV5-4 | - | ASSLVSRGHYGYT
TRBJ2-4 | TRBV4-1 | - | ASSQETRLIPPRNIQY
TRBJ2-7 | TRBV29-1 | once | SARPAGDEQY
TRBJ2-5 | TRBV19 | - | ASTRTSGTRETQY
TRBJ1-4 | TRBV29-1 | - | SVVRGHNEKLF
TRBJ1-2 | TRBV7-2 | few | ASSYGTGVYGYT
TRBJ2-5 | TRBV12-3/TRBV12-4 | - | ASSLLETQY
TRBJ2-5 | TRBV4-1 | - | ASSERGGPYQETQY
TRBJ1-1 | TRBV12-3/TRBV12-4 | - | ASSLGGRTEAF
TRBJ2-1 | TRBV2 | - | ASSDASGGGNEQF
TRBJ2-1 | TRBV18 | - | ASSRGVSNNEQF
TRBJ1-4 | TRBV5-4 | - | ASSTPGGPTNEKLF
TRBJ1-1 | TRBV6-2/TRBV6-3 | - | ASSYGGTEAF